A single T cell receptor (beta chain) is shown here with its context. The clone's antigen remains unknown. Base quality data are lacking; no much larger clone is found one base away. This sample was included in a study of blood T cell repertoires in COVID-19 (dated by TCRdb to 2018 to 2021). Background on the whole study: Samples covering the acute and convalescent phases of COVID-19 were provided by collaborators in the United States, Italy and Spain. The prospective study material was composed of cDNA or gDNA derived from T cells, B-cell-depleted T cells, or PBMCs. A freely available public database, intended as a resource for researchers studying the immune response to SARS-CoV-2, is where the repertoires were released. The samples were drawn from two sources: the first 160 participants of the ongoing ImmuneRACE study, and approximately 1,300 subjects contributed by 6 global collaborators. The dataset comprised deeply sampled blood TCRbeta repertoires from subjects exposed to, actively infected with, or recovered from COVID-19. Where available, HLA class I and class II types were taken from metadata supplied by the sample provider and were not determined by assay-based typing. Nearly every sample came with metadata listing a de-identified subject ID, COVID-19 status, age in years and sex.

Whole blood was collected in K2EDTA tubes by collaborating institutions according to the institutions' own protocols. Collaborator samples were shipped for TCRbeta analysis as frozen whole blood, isolated PBMCs, or DNA extracted from either sample type. From the germline V gene, CDR1 is SGHAT and CDR2 is FQNNGV. The CDR3 runs 16 residues from the cysteine to the phenylalanine. Of the read, only the CDR3 DNA is kept; its 48 bases are in frame from base 1. Clipping removes 5 bases from V and 0 bases from J, with 10 as the unmatched junction base count. Summary of the overall study and its limitations: The amount of clinical and demographic metadata varied by source and participant and was provided uncurated.

TCRbeta CDR3 regions were amplified from genomic DNA using the immunoSEQ Assay, a bias-controlled multiplex PCR. The authors' pipeline ran thus. Nucleated cell counts per sample were estimated from amplification of reference gene primers within the assay. Sequence reads were collapsed and filtered to measure the absolute abundance of every unique TCRbeta CDR3 rearrangement. For each sample, productive Simpson clonality was calculated as the square root of Simpson's diversity index across productive rearrangements. TCRdb took this table from immuneACCESS and kept in-frame rearrangements with V and J called. Such tables lack part of the clones; where checked against another copy, unresolved V genes explain under half of the gap, and the rest is unexplained. The V and J calls and clone size were taken over from that table, and D and trimming were inferred from the DNA. The sample has a few hundred thousand clones on record, around 90% of them singletons. About 2.5% of the sample belongs to the ten largest clones.

This TCR derives from a man between 18 and 35 years old with active or convalescent COVID-19. Sample: peripheral blood. The chain is made from TRBV11-2 and TRBJ2-7; 7 bases in between match TRBD2. CDR3 loop: CASSQTSPFDSYEQYF. The DNA sequence is TGTGCCAGCAGCCAGACTAGCCCTTTCGACTCCTACGAGCAGTACTTC. This CDR3, with the reference TRBV11-2 and TRBJ2-7 proteins standing in past its ends, gives the full variable domain EAGVAQSPRYKIIEKRQSVAFWCNPISGHATLYWYQQILGQGPKLLIQFQNNGVVDDSQLPKDRFSAERLKGVDSTLKIQPAKLEDSAVYLCASSQTSPFDSYEQYFGPGTRLTVT.